These 30 T cell receptor beta chains were sequenced from one sample in a study of blood T cell repertoires in COVID-19. Some clones are missing from TCRdb's copy, which holds only in-frame ones; the method was immunoSEQ multiplex PCR. The data contain 50,000 or so clones, 86% of them seen just once; the ten biggest clones take up around 24%. The sequenced material came from peripheral blood. The receptors here all came from a woman aged 80 or over with acute or convalescent COVID-19.

The chain employs TRBV24-1 and TRBJ2-7; a weak D match, TRBD1 (7 bases). The V gene's germline CDR1 is KGHDR and CDR2 SFDVKD. This CDR3 is built from 13 residues. V gave up 12 bases and J gave up 4 bases, with 18 bases separating them. The CDR3 loop is CAPQGQGGYEQYF. The CDR3 coding sequence is TGTGCCCCGCAAGGGCAGGGGGGATACGAGCAGTACTTC.

This chain links TRBV19 with TRBJ2-1; 8 nucleotides align to TRBD2. Unmatched junction bases numbered 6, after V lost 6 bases and J lost 5 bases. There are 14 residues in the CDR3. The germline V gene has CDR1 LNHDA and CDR2 SQIVND (reference sequence). CDR3 DNA sequence: TGTGCCAGTAGCAAACTAGCGGCCAACAATGAGCAGTTCTTC. The encoded protein is CASSKLAANNEQFF.

The chain couples TRBV9 to TRBJ2-1, with 8 bases fitting TRBD1. Germline loops: CDR1 SGDLS, CDR2 YYNGEE. The CDR3 totals 13 residues. The V and J ends lost 4 bases and 10 bases, in that order; junction bases with no gene match: 7. The CDR3 coding sequence is TGTGCCAGCAGCCCGGACAGGGTGGAGGAGCAGTTCTTC. It is translated as CASSPDRVEEQFF.

The chain uses TRBV3-1 (or the pseudogene TRBV3-2) and TRBJ2-1, with TRBD2 as a possible D gene (5 bases). In germline, CDR1 is LGHDT, CDR2 YNNKEL (reference sequence). The CDR3 sequence is 16 residues long. V gave up 0 bases and J gave up 0 bases, with 9 bases separating them. The DNA of the CDR3 is TGTGCCAGCAGCCAAGATACGGGGATCTCCTACAATGAGCAGTTCTTC. It specifies CASSQDTGISYNEQFF.

The chain is built from TRBV5-8 and TRBJ2-6; 8 nucleotides agree with TRBD1. This CDR3 contains 15 residues. Germline V gene lookup returns CDR1 SGHTS and CDR2 YDEGEE. The V gene end was trimmed by 2 bases and the J gene end by 3 bases; junction bases not matched to a gene: 1. CDR3 in amino acids: CASSFRGLGANVLTF. In DNA, the CDR3 is TGTGCCAGCAGCTTCAGGGGGCTTGGGGCCAACGTCCTGACTTTC.

The gene calls are TRBV2 and TRBJ2-6; 8 bases align to TRBD1. Trimming removed 9 bases from V and 2 bases from J; junction bases left unmatched: 6. CDR1 SNHLY and CDR2 FYNNEI come from the germline V gene. The CDR3 extends over 15 amino acids. CDR3 in amino acids: CARLQGDAGANVLTF. In DNA, the CDR3 is TGTGCCAGACTACAGGGGGACGCTGGGGCCAACGTCCTGACTTTC.

The V call is TRBV5-4, the J call TRBJ1-2; maybe TRBD1 (6 bases). Germline V gene data show CDR1 as SGHNT and CDR2 as YYREEE (reference sequence). This CDR3 spans 15 amino acids. V dropped 0 bases and J dropped 2 bases, with 11 bases sitting between them. DNA of the CDR3: TGTGCCAGCAGCTTGGTGGGACAACAAAACTATGGCTACACCTTC. It yields the protein CASSLVGQQNYGYTF. The full variable domain, in which reference TRBV5-4 and TRBJ1-2 provide the parts outside the CDR3, is ETGVTQSPTHLIKTRGQQVTLRCSSQSGHNTVSWYQQALGQGPQFIFQYYREEENGRGNFPPRFSGLQFPNYSSELNVNALELDDSALYLCASSLVGQQNYGYTFGSGTRLTVV.

Only a few counts were recorded for this clone. CDR3 nucleotide sequence: TGTGCCAGCAGTACAGGGGGTATCCTCTACGAGCAGTACTTC. Amino acid sequence: CASSTGGILYEQYF. The rearrangement joins TRBV21-1 to TRBJ2-7; TRBD1 was called by the table and not checked on the DNA. TRBV21-1 is given as a pseudogene. This CDR3 contains 14 residues.

V and J are TRBV6-1 and TRBJ1-2; TRBD1 is a possible D gene (5 bases). This CDR3 is built from 14 residues. In germline, CDR1 is MNHNS, CDR2 SASEGT. Trimming took off 0 bases at V and 4 bases at J, with 9 bases between the two ends. CDR3 amino acids: CASSEAGGGYGYTF. The CDR3 DNA is TGTGCCAGCAGTGAAGCTGGGGGGGGCTATGGCTACACCTTC.

The CDR3 sequence is CASRATTGDEQFF. CDR3 in DNA: TGCGCCAGCAGGGCGACTACGGGGGATGAGCAGTTCTTC. V is TRBV5-1 and J is TRBJ2-1, with D possibly being TRBD2 (6 bases). V gave up 5 bases and J gave up 8 bases, with 14 bases separating them. CDR1 SGHRS and CDR2 YFSETQ come from the germline V gene. This CDR3 is 13 amino acids long. The full variable domain, in which reference TRBV5-1 and TRBJ2-1 provide the parts outside the CDR3, is KAGVTQTPRYLIKTRGQQVTLSCSPISGHRSVSWYQQTPGQGLQFLFEYFSETQRNKGNFPGRFSGRQFSNSRSEMNVSTLELGDSALYLCASRATTGDEQFFGPGTRLTVL.

This clone was detected only a few times. The chain recombines TRBV6-6 with TRBJ2-1, with 7 bases fitting TRBD2. Germline assignment: CDR1 MNHNY and CDR2 SVGAGI (reference sequence). J was trimmed by 7 bases and V by 2 bases; bases with no gene match: 8. The CDR3 spans 15 residues. The chain's CDR3 is CASSYAAGAGNEQFF. CDR3 nucleotides: TGTGCCAGCAGTTACGCGGCGGGAGCGGGAAATGAGCAGTTCTTC.

The genes are TRBV12-3 or TRBV12-4 and TRBJ1-2; D possibly corresponds to TRBD1 (5 bases). The CDR3 length is 13 residues. Trimming stripped 0 bases from V and 12 bases from J, with 14 bases between. The chain's CDR3 is CASSLARQGRDTF. The DNA of the CDR3 is TGTGCCAGCAGTTTAGCGCGGCAGGGTAGAGACACCTTC.

The rearrangement uses TRBV2 and TRBJ2-5; TRBD1 is a possible D gene (5 bases). The CDR3 has 15 amino acids. Trimming stripped 7 bases from V and 1 base from J, with 16 bases between. Per the germline V gene, CDR1 is SNHLY and CDR2 is FYNNEI. CDR3 sequence: CASIRLAGPQETQYF. CDR3 DNA sequence: TGTGCCAGCATACGACTCGCAGGGCCCCAAGAGACCCAGTACTTC. Full variable domain (remainder filled in from reference TRBV2 and TRBJ2-5): EPEVTQTPSHQVTQMGQEVILRCVPISNHLYFYWYRQILGQKVEFLVSFYNNEISEKSEIFDDQFSVERPDGSNFTLKIRSTKLEDSAMYFCASIRLAGPQETQYFGPGTRLLVL.

The chain employs TRBV12-3 or TRBV12-4 and TRBJ1-1; 7 bases are a match to TRBD1. The length of the CDR3 is 13 residues. V dropped 5 bases and J dropped 3; count of bases not matched to a gene: 3. The CDR3 spells CASSPQGYTEAFF. The CDR3 bases are TGTGCCAGCAGTCCACAGGGGTACACTGAAGCTTTCTTT.

The chain couples TRBV30 to TRBJ2-7, with 7 bases aligning to TRBD2. Germline V gene sequence: CDR1 GTSNPN, CDR2 SVGIG (reference sequence). The CDR3 is 13 residues long. The ends lost 5 bases at V and 3 bases at J; junction bases unmatched: 7. The CDR3 sequence is CAWGGGDNYEQYF. CDR3 nucleotides: TGTGCCTGGGGGGGAGGGGATAACTACGAGCAGTACTTC. The variable domain in full, with the rest retrieved from reference TRBV30 and TRBJ2-7, is SQTIHQWPATLVQPVGSPLSLECTVEGTSNPNLYWYRQAAGRGLQLLFYSVGIGQISSEVPQNLSASRPQDRQFILSSKKLLLSDSGFYLCAWGGGDNYEQYFGPGTRLTVT.

This chain links TRBV2 with TRBJ2-1; unclear D gene. V lost 2 bases to trimming and J lost 5 bases, with 7 bases between them. CDR3 length: 13 residues. The germline CDR1 and CDR2 sequences are SNHLY and FYNNEI. The CDR3 sequence: CASSERRDNEQFF. In nucleotides, the CDR3 is TGTGCCAGCAGTGAACGCCGGGACAATGAGCAGTTCTTC.

Concerning this clone: Within the sample, other DNA sequences also encode this same CDR3. The gene calls are TRBV7-2 and TRBJ2-7; no reliable D call. The germline CDR1 and CDR2 sequences are SGHTA and FQGNSA. V was trimmed by 2 bases and J by 4 bases, leaving 6 bases between them. This CDR3 has 12 residues. CDR3 DNA sequence: TGTGCCAGCAGCTTAACCGGGTACGAGCAGTACTTC. Translation gives CASSLTGYEQYF.

The chain recombines TRBV19 with TRBJ2-1, with 10 nucleotides matching TRBD2. There are 14 residues in the CDR3. Trimming took 7 bases from V and 7 from J; bases not matched to a gene: 7. Germline V gives CDR1 LNHDA, CDR2 SQIVND (reference sequence). Here the CDR3 DNA reads TGTGCCAGTAACCTGGGACTAGCGAGGAATGAGCAGTTCTTC. This sequence encodes CASNLGLARNEQFF.

The CDR3 DNA is TGTGCCAGCAGCCGCGCAGCACAACTAGAGCAGTTCTTC. This encodes CASSRAAQLEQFF. This chain links TRBV5-4 with TRBJ2-1, with D hard to call. This CDR3 has 13 residues. Germline CDR1 SGHNT, CDR2 YYREEE (reference sequence). The germline V and J ends were trimmed by 4 bases and 10 bases, with 15 bases remaining between them.

This chain uses TRBV7-3 with TRBJ2-3; 10 bases match TRBD1. After removal of 5 bases from V and 1 base from J, the junction contained 9 bases not matched to a gene. Germline assignment: CDR1 SGHTA and CDR2 FQGTGA. The CDR3 is 17 amino acids. CDR3 amino acids: CASSRTGGSLGTDTQYF. For the CDR3, the DNA is TGTGCCAGCAGCCGGACAGGGGGATCATTGGGCACAGATACGCAGTATTTT. Using reference TRBV7-3 and TRBJ2-3 for the parts outside the CDR3, the full variable domain is GAGVSQTPSNKVTEKGKYVELRCDPISGHTALYWYRQSLGQGPEFLIYFQGTGAADDSGLPNDRFFAVRPEGSVSTLKIQRTERGDSAVYLCASSRTGGSLGTDTQYFGPGTRLTVL.

The V gene is TRBV2, the J gene TRBJ1-3; D unclear. This CDR3 spans 15 amino acids. CDR1 is SNHLY, CDR2 FYNNEI, per germline. V shed 3 bases and J shed 1 base, with 10 bases lying between them. In DNA, the CDR3 is TGTGCCAGCAGTGAGGGCATTCTGTCTGGAAACACCATATATTTT. Translation gives CASSEGILSGNTIYF.

This clone has just a few counts. The rearrangement links TRBV7-3 to TRBJ2-7; 8 bases are a match to TRBD1. This CDR3 is 19 amino acids long. Losses at the gene ends were 2 bases for V and 2 bases for J; bases not matched to a gene: 17. The germline V gene encodes CDR1 SGHTA and CDR2 FQGTGA. The CDR3 region is CASSLSRTGLTFYPYEQYV. Here the CDR3 DNA reads TGTGCCAGCAGCTTATCGCGGACAGGGCTGACGTTTTATCCCTACGAGCAGTACGTC.

V usage is TRBV24-1 and J usage is TRBJ1-5; 7 nucleotides agree with TRBD1. The CDR3 totals 18 residues. Germline CDR1 reads KGHDR; CDR2 reads SFDVKD. V dropped 3 bases and J dropped 2; count of bases not matched to a gene: 12. CDR3 coding DNA: TGTGCCACCAGTGATACGCGACAGAACCAGGGGGGCAATCAGCCCCAGCATTTT. Translating gives CATSDTRQNQGGNQPQHF.

The chain carries TRBV19 and TRBJ1-3, with D possibly matching TRBD1 (6 bases). Trimming stripped 8 bases from V and 0 bases from J, with 17 bases between. The CDR3 extends over 16 amino acids. Germline V lookup: CDR1 LNHDA, CDR2 SQIVND (reference sequence). The CDR3 loop reads CASEQGTTLSGNTIYF. The CDR3, as DNA: TGTGCCAGTGAACAGGGAACAACGCTCTCTGGAAACACCATATATTTT.

J is TRBJ1-3 and V is TRBV3-1 (or the pseudogene TRBV3-2); D might be TRBD1 (5 bases). The CDR3 contains 15 residues. Germline-derived CDR1 and CDR2 are LGHDT and YNNKEL (reference sequence). V gave up 1 base and J gave up 3 bases, with 10 bases separating them. As DNA, the CDR3 is TGTGCCAGCAGCCAAGTAGGCGGGGGTGGAAACACCATATATTTT. Protein sequence: CASSQVGGGGNTIYF.

This chain links TRBV7-8 with TRBJ2-1; 10 nucleotides align to TRBD1. Germline V CDR1 and CDR2: SGHVS, FQNEAQ. There are 15 residues in the CDR3. V lost 5 bases to trimming and J lost 2 bases; unmatched junction nucleotides: 3. This CDR3 reads CASSRGQGAYNEQFF. The CDR3 bases are TGTGCCAGCAGCCGAGGACAGGGGGCCTACAATGAGCAGTTCTTC. The full variable domain, its missing parts supplied by reference TRBV7-8 and TRBJ2-1, is GAGVSQSPRYKVAKRGQDVALRCDPISGHVSLFWYQQALGQGPEFLTYFQNEAQLDKSGLPSDRFFAERPEGSVSTLKIQRTQQEDSAVYLCASSRGQGAYNEQFFGPGTRLTVL.

V is TRBV18 and J is TRBJ2-2; D may be TRBD1 (6 bases). This CDR3 region has 13 residues. The V gene's germline CDR1 is KGHSH and CDR2 LQKENI. Trimming stripped 4 bases from V and 8 bases from J, with 11 bases between. In nucleotides, the CDR3 is TGTGCCAGCTCACAAACAGGGCCGGGGGAGCTGTTTTTT. Protein: CASSQTGPGELFF.

This chain connects TRBV7-9 to TRBJ1-3; the match to TRBD1 covers 11 bases. Unmatched junction bases numbered 5, after V lost 6 bases and J lost 4 bases. Germline V gene data show CDR1 as SEHNR and CDR2 as FQNEAQ (reference sequence). The CDR3 is made up of 15 amino acids. The CDR3 reads CASRWTGGAGNTIYF. The CDR3, as DNA: TGTGCCAGCAGGTGGACAGGGGGCGCCGGAAACACCATATATTTT.

This chain uses TRBV9 with TRBJ2-2; D might be TRBD2 (6 bases). From germline, CDR1 is SGDLS and CDR2 YYNGEE. V was cut by 2 bases and J by 7 bases, with 12 bases left in between. CDR3 length equals 14 residues. CDR3 protein: CASSVGTSNGELFF. The CDR3, as DNA: TGTGCCAGCAGCGTCGGGACTTCGAACGGGGAGCTGTTTTTT.

The chain uses TRBV10-3 and TRBJ2-5; TRBD2 might be the D (5 bases). V shed 4 bases and J shed 5 bases, with 17 bases lying between them. This CDR3 region has 15 residues. Germline CDR1 ENHRY, CDR2 SYGVKD. The DNA for the CDR3 is TGTGCCATCAGTGCCGGGATATCGAACGGCGAGACCCAGTACTTC. Amino acids: CAISAGISNGETQYF.